These 26 T cell receptor beta chains originate from one sample sequenced in a study of blood T cell repertoires in COVID-19. Here immunoSEQ multiplex PCR was the method, and the copy in TCRdb shows in-frame clones only, minus some. The sample contains about 430,000 clones, about 87% of which appear only once. The sequencing sample was made of peripheral blood. The receptors were gathered from a man aged 18 to 29 with COVID-19, enrolled during active disease.

The sample holds one count of this clone. V and J are TRBV2 and TRBJ1-5; TRBD1 agrees at 8 bases. V lost 6 bases, J lost 1 base, and 5 bases stayed unmatched. The CDR3 has 15 amino acids. Germline lookup yields CDR1 SNHLY and CDR2 FYNNEI. CDR3 sequence reads: CASRGQGISNQPQHF. In DNA, the CDR3 is TGTGCCAGCAGAGGACAGGGCATCAGCAATCAGCCCCAGCATTTT.

Many counts were recorded for this clone. The rearrangement joins TRBV5-1 to TRBJ2-1; no clear D gene. The V end lost 0 bases, the J end lost 4 bases, and 11 bases lay between the germline ends. Germline CDR1 SGHRS, CDR2 YFSETQ. The CDR3 consists of 15 residues. As DNA, the CDR3 is TGCGCCAGCAGCTTGGCCGACTCGGGTTACAATGAGCAGTTCTTC. It is translated as CASSLADSGYNEQFF.

The chain couples TRBV5-6 to TRBJ1-2; 11 nucleotides match TRBD1. The trim removed 4 bases at V and 7 bases at J, leaving 6 bases unmatched. Germline V gene data show CDR1 as SGHDT and CDR2 as YYEEEE. The CDR3 extends over 14 amino acids. The CDR3 DNA follows: TGTGCCAGCAGCCAGGGACAGGGGGATTTTGGCTACACCTTC. Protein product: CASSQGQGDFGYTF.

This rearrangement joins TRBV18 to TRBJ2-2, with 8 bases fitting TRBD1. This CDR3 contains 15 residues. Germline CDR1 KGHSH, CDR2 LQKENI. V dropped 3 bases and J dropped 4; count of bases not matched to a gene: 4. CDR3 in amino acids: CASSPRQGRTGELFF. The DNA for the CDR3 is TGTGCCAGCTCACCGCGACAGGGGCGCACCGGGGAGCTGTTTTTT.

CDR3: CASSSGDTGEAFF. The CDR3 DNA follows: TGCGCCAGCAGCTCCGGGGACACCGGGGAAGCTTTCTTT. The chain is built from TRBV5-1 and TRBJ1-1; a weak D match, TRBD1 (6 bases). This CDR3 spans 13 amino acids. V was cut by 3 bases and J by 8 bases, with 14 bases left in between. Germline CDR1 SGHRS, CDR2 YFSETQ.

The chain couples TRBV27 to TRBJ1-5; 7 nucleotides align to TRBD1. Germline trimming cut 5 bases from V and 6 bases from J; bases unmatched to any gene: 7. Germline CDR1 is MNHEY and CDR2 is SMNVEV (reference sequence). This CDR3 has 14 residues. The CDR3 region has the DNA TGTGCCAGCAGTCCAGAGGGGGCAGGTCAGCCCCAGCATTTT. Translating it yields CASSPEGAGQPQHF.

The chain carries TRBV11-3 and TRBJ1-1, with 8 bases matching TRBD1. The V gene end was trimmed by 0 bases and the J gene end by 5 bases; junction bases not matched to a gene: 20. Germline assignment: CDR1 SGHNT and CDR2 YENEEA. CDR3 size: 20 residues. Here the CDR3 reads CASSLDWPGDSDRGGTEAFF. The CDR3 coding sequence is TGTGCCAGCAGCTTAGATTGGCCCGGGGACTCTGACAGGGGAGGGACTGAAGCTTTCTTT.

This chain connects TRBV2 to TRBJ1-6; D call uncertain. The CDR3 is made up of 16 amino acids. The V end was cut by 5 bases, the J end by 0 bases, with 11 bases between. Germline CDR1 reads SNHLY; CDR2 reads FYNNEI. DNA for the CDR3: TGTGCCAGCAGTATACGGGGTAGCTCCTATAATTCACCCCTCCACTTT. Translating it yields CASSIRGSSYNSPLHF.

The rearrangement joins TRBV6-1 to TRBJ1-1; 9 bases are shared with TRBD1. Germline trimming cut 2 bases from V and 1 base from J; bases unmatched to any gene: 2. Germline V gene data show CDR1 as MNHNS and CDR2 as SASEGT. The CDR3 has 15 amino acids. The DNA for the CDR3 is TGTGCCAGCAGTGAACAGGGACAGGGGAACACTGAAGCTTTCTTT. Its translation is CASSEQGQGNTEAFF.

On this clone itself: Within the sample, other DNA sequences also encode this same CDR3. The chain joins TRBV5-1 to TRBJ1-4; D may be TRBD1 (6 bases). Looked up from germline, CDR1 is SGHRS and CDR2 is YFSETQ. The CDR3 is 14 amino acids. Trimming left V 0 bases short and J 5 bases short, with 8 bases between. CDR3 bases: TGCGCCAGCAGCTTGGACAGGGCAAATGAAAAACTGTTTTTT. Translation gives CASSLDRANEKLFF.

This sequence joins TRBV30 and TRBJ2-7; tentative D call: TRBD2 (6 bases). CDR3 length: 15 residues. V gave up 4 bases and J gave up 7 bases, with 23 bases separating them. Germline lookup yields CDR1 GTSNPN and CDR2 SVGIG (reference sequence). The CDR3 reads CAWTKPGLPGGEQYF. CDR3 nucleotides: TGTGCCTGGACCAAACCGGGACTCCCCGGAGGGGAGCAGTACTTC.

The V and J genes are TRBV7-8 and TRBJ1-5; D gene uncertain. Trimming removed 2 bases at V and 3 bases at J, with 8 bases between. CDR1 SGHVS and CDR2 FQNEAQ come from the germline V gene. The CDR3 covers 14 residues. The CDR3: CASSLFGINQPQHF. CDR3 nucleotides: TGTGCCAGCAGCTTATTCGGGATCAATCAGCCCCAGCATTTT.

Here the CDR3 DNA reads TGTGCCAGCAGCTTGGGATTGCGGGGGGCACAAGAGACCCAGTACTTC. Amino acid sequence: CASSLGLRGAQETQYF. The chain joins TRBV5-8 to TRBJ2-5; 8 bases line up with TRBD2. V gave up 0 bases and J gave up 2 bases; unmatched junction bases: 6. The CDR3 is made up of 16 amino acids. The germline CDR1 and CDR2 sequences are SGHTS and YDEGEE.

This chain connects TRBV9 to TRBJ2-7, with 10 bases matching TRBD1. Germline V gene data show CDR1 as SGDLS and CDR2 as YYNGEE. CDR3 length: 15 amino acids. With 0 bases clipped from V and 5 bases from J, the junction kept 5 bases outside the gene matches. For the CDR3, the DNA is TGTGCCAGCAGCGTAGAATCGGGGACAGGGGACGAGCAGTACTTC. Translating it yields CASSVESGTGDEQYF.

The chain links TRBV4-1 to TRBJ2-6, with no clear D. Germline V gene data show CDR1 as MGHRA and CDR2 as YSYEKL. The CDR3 has 18 amino acids. V lost 3 bases and J 5 bases, leaving 20 bases between the germline ends. The CDR3 spells CASSHATEPTLRANVLTF. The CDR3 nucleotides read TGCGCCAGCAGCCATGCTACAGAGCCCACCCTGAGGGCCAACGTCCTGACTTTC.

The gene calls are TRBV5-6 and TRBJ1-4; TRBD1 aligns across 8 bases. The ends lost 4 bases at V and 7 bases at J; junction bases unmatched: 12. Germline V gene lookup returns CDR1 SGHDT and CDR2 YYEEEE. The CDR3 is made up of 16 amino acids. The CDR3 sequence is CASSVGTGGKTEKLFF. DNA for the CDR3: TGTGCCAGCAGCGTCGGGACAGGCGGTAAGACTGAAAAACTGTTTTTT.

The chain has TRBV7-8 and TRBJ2-7; 10 bases agree with TRBD1. The J segment lost 5 bases and the V segment lost 5 bases, leaving 9 bases of the junction unmatched. The CDR3 totals 15 residues. The germline V gene encodes CDR1 SGHVS and CDR2 FQNEAQ. The CDR3 nucleotides read TGTGCCAGCAGCCCAAAGTGGACAGGGGGACACGAGCAGTACTTC. Its translation is CASSPKWTGGHEQYF.

J is TRBJ1-5 and V is TRBV7-9, with 10 bases lining up with TRBD1. This CDR3 comprises 14 residues. Germline lookup yields CDR1 SEHNR and CDR2 FQNEAQ (reference sequence). The J segment lost 5 bases and the V segment lost 4 bases, leaving 2 bases of the junction unmatched. The CDR3 DNA reads TGTGCCAGCAGCTCTGGACAGGGGGATCAGCCCCAGCATTTT. Translating it yields CASSSGQGDQPQHF.

Regarding this clone: Other DNA sequences from this sample encode an identical CDR3 as well. The CDR3 nucleotides read TGCAGCGTTGAAAGGGGAAATGAGCAGTTCTTC. Its protein product is CSVERGNEQFF. The chain links TRBV29-1 to TRBJ2-1; tentative D call: TRBD1 (5 bases). Germline values: CDR1 SQVTM, CDR2 ANQGSEA. The CDR3 is 11 residues long. V lost 2 bases and J lost 7, with 6 bases in between.

V and J are TRBV6-1 and TRBJ2-7; 7 bases map to TRBD1. Germline values: CDR1 MNHNS, CDR2 SASEGT. This CDR3 region has 15 residues. Germline trimming cut 2 bases from V and 3 bases from J; bases unmatched to any gene: 7. CDR3 nucleotide sequence: TGTGCCAGCAGTGAATTTGCCGGGACAGTCTACGAGCAGTACTTC. Amino acids: CASSEFAGTVYEQYF.

The V call is TRBV30, the J call TRBJ1-2, with 10 bases matching TRBD1. Germline lookup yields CDR1 GTSNPN and CDR2 SVGIG (reference sequence). The V and J ends lost 8 bases and 6 bases, in that order; junction bases with no gene match: 15. CDR3 length equals 15 residues. CDR3 loop: CAGPGQGSIEDGYTF. The CDR3 nucleotides are TGTGCCGGCCCGGGACAGGGGTCCATTGAGGATGGCTACACCTTC.

The V call is TRBV6-5, the J call TRBJ1-2, with unresolved D. Germline V gene sequence: CDR1 MNHEY, CDR2 SVGAGI. V gave up 3 bases and J gave up 7 bases, with 15 bases separating them. The CDR3 length is 14 residues. The DNA of the CDR3 is TGTGCCAGCAGTTATGGAGAGGGCCGAGGTGGCTACACCTTC. Its translation is CASSYGEGRGGYTF.

The chain employs TRBV14 and TRBJ1-1, with D perhaps matching TRBD1 (6 bases). Trimming removed 3 bases from V and 3 bases from J, with 11 bases in between. Germline-derived CDR1 and CDR2 are SGHDN and FVKESK. This CDR3 is 14 amino acids long. In DNA, the CDR3 is TGTGCCAGCAGCCAGGGGGCTAGGTACACTGAAGCTTTCTTT. The encoded protein is CASSQGARYTEAFF.

The chain carries TRBV19 and TRBJ1-1; D is perhaps TRBD1 (6 bases). V gave up 7 bases and J gave up 4 bases, with 19 bases separating them. This CDR3 is 15 amino acids long. Germline CDR1 reads LNHDA; CDR2 reads SQIVND (reference sequence). The CDR3 is CASTQWGPGSTEAFF. Written as DNA, the CDR3 is TGTGCCAGTACCCAATGGGGGCCAGGTTCCACTGAAGCTTTCTTT.

V gene TRBV5-1 combines with J gene TRBJ2-5; no reliable D call. This CDR3 comprises 14 residues. The V gene lost 1 base and the J gene lost 2 bases, with 9 bases spanning the gap. CDR1 is SGHRS and CDR2 is YFSETQ in the germline V gene. As DNA, the CDR3 is TGCGCCAGCAGCTTGTCGGTCCCTCAAGAGACCCAGTACTTC. Encoded protein: CASSLSVPQETQYF.

This clone turned up a few times. The chain combines TRBV25-1 with TRBJ1-1; D unresolved. The CDR3 is 14 amino acids. Per the germline V gene, CDR1 is MGHDK and CDR2 is SYGVNS. Trimming removed 5 bases from V and 0 bases from J, with 10 bases in between. The CDR3 nucleotides are TGTGCCAGCAGTTCTAGGATGGTGAACACTGAAGCTTTCTTT. Protein product: CASSSRMVNTEAFF.